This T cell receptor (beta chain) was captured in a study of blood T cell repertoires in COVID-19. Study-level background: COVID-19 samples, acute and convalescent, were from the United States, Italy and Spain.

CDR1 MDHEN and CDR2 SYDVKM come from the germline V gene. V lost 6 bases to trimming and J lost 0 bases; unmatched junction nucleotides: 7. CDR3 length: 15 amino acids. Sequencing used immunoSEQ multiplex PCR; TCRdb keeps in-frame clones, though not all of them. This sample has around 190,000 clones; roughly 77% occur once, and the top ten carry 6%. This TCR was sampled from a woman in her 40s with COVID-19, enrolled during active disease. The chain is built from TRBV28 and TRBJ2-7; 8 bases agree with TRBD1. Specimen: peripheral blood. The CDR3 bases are TGTGCCAGCAGCCCGGGACAGGACCTCTCCTACGAGCAGTACTTC. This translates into CASSPGQDLSYEQYF.